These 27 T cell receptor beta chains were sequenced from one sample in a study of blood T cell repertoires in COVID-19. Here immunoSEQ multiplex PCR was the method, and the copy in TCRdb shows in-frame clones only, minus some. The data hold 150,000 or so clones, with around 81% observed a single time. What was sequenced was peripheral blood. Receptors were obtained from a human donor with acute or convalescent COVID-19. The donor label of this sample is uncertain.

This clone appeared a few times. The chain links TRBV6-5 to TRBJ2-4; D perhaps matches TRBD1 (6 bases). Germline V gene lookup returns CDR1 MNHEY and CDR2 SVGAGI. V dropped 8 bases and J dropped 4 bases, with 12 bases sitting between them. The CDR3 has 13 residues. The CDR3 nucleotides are TGTGCCAGCGGGTCGGACAGAAAAAACATTCAGTACTTC. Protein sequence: CASGSDRKNIQYF.

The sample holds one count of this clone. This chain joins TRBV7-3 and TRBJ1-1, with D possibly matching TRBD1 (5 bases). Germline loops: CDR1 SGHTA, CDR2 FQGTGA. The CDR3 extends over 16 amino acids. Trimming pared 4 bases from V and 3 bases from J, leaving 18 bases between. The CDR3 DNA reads TGTGCCAGCAGCTCCTCAGGCGGGGCCGGGGACACTGAAGCTTTCTTT. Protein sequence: CASSSSGGAGDTEAFF.

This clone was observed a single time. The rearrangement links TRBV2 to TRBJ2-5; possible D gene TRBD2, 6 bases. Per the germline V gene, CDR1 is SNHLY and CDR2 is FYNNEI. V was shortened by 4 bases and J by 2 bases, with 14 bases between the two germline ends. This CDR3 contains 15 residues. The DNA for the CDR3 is TGTGCCAGCAGTGGGACTATCGAAGGGCAAGAGACCCAGTACTTC. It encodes CASSGTIEGQETQYF. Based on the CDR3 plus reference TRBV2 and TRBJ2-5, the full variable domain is EPEVTQTPSHQVTQMGQEVILRCVPISNHLYFYWYRQILGQKVEFLVSFYNNEISEKSEIFDDQFSVERPDGSNFTLKIRSTKLEDSAMYFCASSGTIEGQETQYFGPGTRLLVL.

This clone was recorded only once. CDR3 bases: TGTGCCAGCAGCAAAGTGAGGGAGTCGACGACCAAAAACATTCAGTACTTC. Translation: CASSKVRESTTKNIQYF. V gene TRBV21-1 combines with J gene TRBJ2-4; the DNA was not compared with TRBD2, the D call given in the table. TRBV21-1 is given as a pseudogene. The CDR3 is 17 amino acids.

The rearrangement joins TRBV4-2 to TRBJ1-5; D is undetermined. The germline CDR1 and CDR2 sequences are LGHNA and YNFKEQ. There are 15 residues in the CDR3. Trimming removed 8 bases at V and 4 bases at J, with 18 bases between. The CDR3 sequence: CASALEDVRNQPQHF. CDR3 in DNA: TGTGCCAGCGCCTTGGAGGACGTTAGGAATCAGCCCCAGCATTTT.

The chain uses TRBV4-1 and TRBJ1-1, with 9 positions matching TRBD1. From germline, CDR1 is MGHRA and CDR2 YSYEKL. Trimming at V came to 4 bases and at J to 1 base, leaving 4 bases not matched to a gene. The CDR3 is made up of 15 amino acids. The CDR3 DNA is TGCGCCAGCAGCCCTCGGGACAGGGAGAACACTGAAGCTTTCTTT. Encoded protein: CASSPRDRENTEAFF.

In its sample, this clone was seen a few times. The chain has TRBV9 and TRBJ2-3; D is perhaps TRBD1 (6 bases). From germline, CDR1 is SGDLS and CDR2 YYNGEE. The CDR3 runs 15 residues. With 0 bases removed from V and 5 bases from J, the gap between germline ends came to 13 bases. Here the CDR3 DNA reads TGTGCCAGCAGCGTAGCAGGGGTTCAAGGAGATACGCAGTATTTT. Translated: CASSVAGVQGDTQYF.

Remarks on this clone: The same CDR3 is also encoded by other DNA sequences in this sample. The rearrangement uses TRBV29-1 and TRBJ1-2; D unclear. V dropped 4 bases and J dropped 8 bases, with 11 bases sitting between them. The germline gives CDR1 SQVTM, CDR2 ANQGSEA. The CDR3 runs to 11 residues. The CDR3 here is CSVVGGEGYTF. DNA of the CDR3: TGCAGCGTTGTTGGCGGGGAGGGCTACACCTTC.

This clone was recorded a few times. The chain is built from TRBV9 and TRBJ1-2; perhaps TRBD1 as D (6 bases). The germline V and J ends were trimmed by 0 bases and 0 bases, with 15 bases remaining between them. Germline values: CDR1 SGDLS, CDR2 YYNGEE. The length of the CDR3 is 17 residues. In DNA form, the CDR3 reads TGTGCCAGCAGCGTAGGCGCCGTGGACAGCCCTAACTATGGCTACACCTTC. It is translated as CASSVGAVDSPNYGYTF.

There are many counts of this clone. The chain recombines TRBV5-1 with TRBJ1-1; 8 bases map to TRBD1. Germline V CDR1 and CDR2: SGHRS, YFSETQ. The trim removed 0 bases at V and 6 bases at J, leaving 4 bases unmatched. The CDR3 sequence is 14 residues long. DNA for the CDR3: TGCGCCAGCAGCTTGGCGGGGACAGGAGCTGAAGCTTTCTTT. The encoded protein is CASSLAGTGAEAFF.

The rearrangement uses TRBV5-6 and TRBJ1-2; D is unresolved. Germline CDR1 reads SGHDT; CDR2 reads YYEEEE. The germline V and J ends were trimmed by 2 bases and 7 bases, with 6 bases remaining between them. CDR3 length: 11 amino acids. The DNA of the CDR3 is TGTGCCAGCAGCTTATCCCGTGGCTACACCTTC. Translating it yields CASSLSRGYTF.

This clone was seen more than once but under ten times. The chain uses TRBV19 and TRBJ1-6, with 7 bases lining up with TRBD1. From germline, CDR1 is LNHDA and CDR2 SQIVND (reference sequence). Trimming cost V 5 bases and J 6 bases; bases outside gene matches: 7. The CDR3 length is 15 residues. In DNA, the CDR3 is TGTGCCAGTAGTTTTCCCGGGACAGTTAATTCACCCCTCCACTTT. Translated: CASSFPGTVNSPLHF.

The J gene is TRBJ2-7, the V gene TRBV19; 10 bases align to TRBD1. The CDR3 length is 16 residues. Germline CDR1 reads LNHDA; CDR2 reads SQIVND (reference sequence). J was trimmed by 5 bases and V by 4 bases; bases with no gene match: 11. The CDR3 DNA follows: TGTGCCAGTAGTAGCCTAACGGGACAGGGGTACGACGAGCAGTACTTC. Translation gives CASSSLTGQGYDEQYF.

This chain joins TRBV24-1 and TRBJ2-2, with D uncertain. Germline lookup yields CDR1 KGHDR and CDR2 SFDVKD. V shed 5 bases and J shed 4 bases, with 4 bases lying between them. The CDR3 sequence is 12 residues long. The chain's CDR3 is CATSVLTGELFF. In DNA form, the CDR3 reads TGTGCCACCAGTGTCCTCACCGGGGAGCTGTTTTTT.

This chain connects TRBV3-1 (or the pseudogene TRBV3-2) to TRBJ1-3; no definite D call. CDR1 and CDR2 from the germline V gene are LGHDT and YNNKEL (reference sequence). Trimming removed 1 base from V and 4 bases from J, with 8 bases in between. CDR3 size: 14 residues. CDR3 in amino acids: CASSQGGTGNTIYF. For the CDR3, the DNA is TGTGCCAGCAGCCAAGGAGGTACAGGAAACACCATATATTTT.

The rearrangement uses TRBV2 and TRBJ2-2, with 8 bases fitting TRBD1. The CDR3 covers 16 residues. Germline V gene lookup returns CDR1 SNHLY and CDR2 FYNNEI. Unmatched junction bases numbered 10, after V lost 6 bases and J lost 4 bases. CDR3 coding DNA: TGTGCCAGCAGAGAGGGACCGGACAGGGCCACCGGGGAGCTGTTTTTT. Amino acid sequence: CASREGPDRATGELFF.

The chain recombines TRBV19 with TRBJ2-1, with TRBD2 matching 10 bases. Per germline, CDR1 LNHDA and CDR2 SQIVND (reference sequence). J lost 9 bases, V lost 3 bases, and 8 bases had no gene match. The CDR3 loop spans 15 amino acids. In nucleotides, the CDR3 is TGTGCCAGTAGTATGAAGTCTAGCGGGGGTGTTGAGCAGTTCTTC. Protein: CASSMKSSGGVEQFF. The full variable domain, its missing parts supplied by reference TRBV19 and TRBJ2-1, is DGGITQSPKYLFRKEGQNVTLSCEQNLNHDAMYWYRQDPGQGLRLIYYSQIVNDFQKGDIAEGYSVSREKKESFPLTVTSAQKNPTAFYLCASSMKSSGGVEQFFGPGTRLTVL.

This CDR3 reads CASSQEGREKFF. The CDR3 region has the DNA TGTGCCAGCAGCCAAGAGGGGCGGGAAAAGTTCTTC. V gene TRBV3-1 (or the pseudogene TRBV3-2) combines with J gene TRBJ2-1; tentative D call: TRBD2 (6 bases). The germline CDR1 and CDR2 sequences are LGHDT and YNNKEL (reference sequence). The length of the CDR3 is 12 residues. V gave up 0 bases and J gave up 14 bases, with 11 bases separating them.

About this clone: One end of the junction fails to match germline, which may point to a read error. For the CDR3, the DNA is TGCGCCAGCAGCAAAGATGAAGGCGGCGGCTACACCTTC. Its translation: CASSKDEGGGYTF. The J gene is TRBJ1-2, the V gene TRBV4-1; D is unresolved. The CDR3 is made up of 13 amino acids. Germline V lookup: CDR1 MGHRA, CDR2 YSYEKL.

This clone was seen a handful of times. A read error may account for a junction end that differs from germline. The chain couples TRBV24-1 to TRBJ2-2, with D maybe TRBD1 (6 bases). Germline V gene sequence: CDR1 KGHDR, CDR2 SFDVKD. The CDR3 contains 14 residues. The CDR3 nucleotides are TGTGCCACCAGAGGGCAGGGGAACCCCGGGGAGCTGTTTTTT. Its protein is CATRGQGNPGELFF.

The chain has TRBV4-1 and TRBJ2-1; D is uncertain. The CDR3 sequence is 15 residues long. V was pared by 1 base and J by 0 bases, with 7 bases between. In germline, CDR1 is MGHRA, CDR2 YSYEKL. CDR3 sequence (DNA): TGCGCCAGCAGCCAAGGAGAGAGCTCCTACAATGAGCAGTTCTTC. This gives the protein CASSQGESSYNEQFF.

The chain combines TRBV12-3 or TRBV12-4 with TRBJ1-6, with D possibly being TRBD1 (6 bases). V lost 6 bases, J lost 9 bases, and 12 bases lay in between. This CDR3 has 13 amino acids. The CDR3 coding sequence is TGTGCCAGCAGCCTAGGGGGGGGTTCACCCCTCCACTTT. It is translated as CASSLGGGSPLHF.

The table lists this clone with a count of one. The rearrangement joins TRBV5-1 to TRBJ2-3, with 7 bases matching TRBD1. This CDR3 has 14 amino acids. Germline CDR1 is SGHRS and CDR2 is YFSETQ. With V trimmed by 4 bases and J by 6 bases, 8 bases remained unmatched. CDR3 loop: CASSLGQSGDTQYF. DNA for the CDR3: TGCGCCAGCAGCCTGGGACAGTCTGGGGATACGCAGTATTTT. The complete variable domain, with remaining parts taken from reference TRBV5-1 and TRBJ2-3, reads KAGVTQTPRYLIKTRGQQVTLSCSPISGHRSVSWYQQTPGQGLQFLFEYFSETQRNKGNFPGRFSGRQFSNSRSEMNVSTLELGDSALYLCASSLGQSGDTQYFGPGTRLTVL.

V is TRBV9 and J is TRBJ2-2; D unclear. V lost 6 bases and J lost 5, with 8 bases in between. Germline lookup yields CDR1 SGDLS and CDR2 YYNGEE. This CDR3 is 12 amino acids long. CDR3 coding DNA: TGTGCCAGCAACCGGGTAACCGGGGAGCTGTTTTTT. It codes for CASNRVTGELFF.

The CDR3 sequence is CASSTHSNYGYTF. The DNA of the CDR3 is TGTGCCAGCAGTACTCATAGTAACTATGGCTACACCTTC. The chain employs TRBV2 and TRBJ1-2, with no clear D. Trimming stripped 5 bases from V and 1 base from J, with 8 bases between. The germline V gene encodes CDR1 SNHLY and CDR2 FYNNEI. The CDR3 covers 13 residues.

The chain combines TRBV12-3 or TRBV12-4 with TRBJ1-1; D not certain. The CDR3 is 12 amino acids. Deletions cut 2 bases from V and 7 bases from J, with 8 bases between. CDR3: CASSLMTFEAFF. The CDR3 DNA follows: TGTGCCAGCAGTTTAATGACTTTTGAAGCTTTCTTT.

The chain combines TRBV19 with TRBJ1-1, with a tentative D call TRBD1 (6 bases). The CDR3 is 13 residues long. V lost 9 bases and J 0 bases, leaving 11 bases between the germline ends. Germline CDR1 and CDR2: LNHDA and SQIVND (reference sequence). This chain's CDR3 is CASGQYLNTEAFF. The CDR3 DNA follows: TGTGCCAGCGGACAGTACTTGAACACTGAAGCTTTCTTT.